This T cell receptor beta chain was found in a study of early T cells in non-severe SARS-CoV-2 infection. This clonotype was seen more than once but under ten times. The CDR3 is 14 amino acids. Trimming took off 6 bases at V and 0 bases at J, with 9 bases between the two ends. Germline-derived CDR1 and CDR2 are DFQATT and SNEGSKA (reference sequence). Unique molecular identifiers were affixed to single, distinct cDNA molecules. TCRdb re-called the 5' RACE reads with MiXCR, one entry per CDR3 protein. Of approximately 100,000 distinct CDR3 sequences in the sample, about 10% were seen once. The source material was whole blood. This sequence joins TRBV20-1 and TRBJ1-6; D might be TRBD1 (5 bases). This receptor was obtained from an adult who was a healthcare worker with PCR-confirmed SARS-CoV-2 infection or an uninfected control (not recorded which). The CDR3 DNA sequence: TGCAGTGCCGCAGGGAGCTCCTATAATTCACCCCTCCACTTT. This encodes CSAAGSSYNSPLHF.